The sequence of this T cell receptor (beta chain) was determined in a study of T cells in Graves' hyperthyroidism and ophthalmopathy (dated by TCRdb to between 2018 and 2021). About the investigation overall: Peripheral blood samples were taken at the time of initial diagnosis, prior to any treatment. The 85 to 100 discovery patients were randomly split 7:3 into training and test sets. The paper reports TCR Vbeta CDR3 sequencing of fewer than 150 peripheral blood samples: some 44 ophthalmopathy, roughly 80 hyperthyroidism and about 17 progressor patients. In addition, the study compared T-cell repertoires in thyroid tissue and in blood from roughly 6 Graves' hyperthyroidism patients. An independent validation cohort of fewer than 20 hyperthyroidism patients and roughly 16 patients who later progressed to ophthalmopathy tested prospective prediction of ophthalmopathy. TCR V-J signatures able to tell the groups apart were searched for in a discovery cohort of approximately 95 patients, of whom under 45 had Graves' ophthalmopathy and more than 55 had stable Graves' hyperthyroidism. Once sampling was done, hyperthyroidism patients were given methimazole at a starting dose of 30 mg daily, whereas ophthalmopathy patients were given high-dose intravenous methylprednisolone. On the study overall, not on this receptor specifically: During validation, the model predicted progression to ophthalmopathy a median of around six months ahead of onset, with around 71% sensitivity and 72% to 80% specificity. No statistical method was used to set the sample size in advance, and investigators knew the group allocation. A 13 V-J signature model separated ophthalmopathy from stable hyperthyroidism, with just over 85% sensitivity and 81.08% specificity in cross-validation and 80%/75% in testing. Most expanded thyroid clonotypes (frequency above 0.001) were also found in blood, which suggests that blood repertoires may mirror thyroid immune responses.

Comment on this clonotype: Its recognized antigen is unknown. No base quality values were provided; no much bigger clone lies one nucleotide off.

Hyperthyroidism patients were newly diagnosed, with disease duration under 2 months, and aged 18 to 65 years. Exclusion was applied to patients with uncontrolled infections, other autoimmune diseases, pregnancy or lactation. Diagnoses were established on the basis of clinical symptoms, serum thyroxine and TRAb, thyroid ultrasound, and orbital computed tomography. Blood from progressor patients was drawn when they were first diagnosed with hyperthyroidism, before any ophthalmopathy symptoms appeared. Ficoll-Paque density gradient centrifugation was used to isolate PBMCs from 8.5 to 10 ml of fresh peripheral blood. Progressor patients were first diagnosed with Graves' hyperthyroidism and then developed ophthalmopathy during follow-up. Total RNA was extracted with Trizol reagent, and quality was checked on an Agilent 2100 Bioanalyzer. The TCR beta CDR3 regions were amplified from the RNA transcripts. For the first round of RT-PCR on the TCR CDR3, the HTBI primer set was used together with the Qiagen OneStep RT-PCR kit. The libraries were constructed in a second round of multiplex PCR and then size-selected and purified. Libraries were sequenced paired-end with 100 bp reads on an Illumina HiSeq2000. In the paper's pipeline: SOAPnuke was used to process the raw data, with reads discarded if the reads contained adapters or uncalled bases, had a mean Phred below 15, or lacked an exact constant-primer or identifier match. High-quality paired reads were merged with COPE v1.2.5, and unique nucleotide sequences were defined as clonotypes. MiTCR v1.1 was used to align clonotypes to the IMGT TRBV, TRBD and TRBJ reference segments. The analysis was restricted to V-J combinations with a frequency above 0.0001, which together covered 99% to 99.2% of the repertoires. The TCS score was defined as the ratio of F50 (clonal expansion) to E x V (chaos), calculated using BLOSUM62-based TCRdist between CDR3 peptides within each V-J. Welch's t-statistics and random forest reduced 500 to 550 V-J features to roughly 13, which were used in a naive Bayes classifier (R e1071). Through fastp at Q25 and MiXCR, TCRdb rebuilt clones from the public reads, retaining in-frame beta chains. Duplicate CDR3 protein sequences are folded into a single record with the most common DNA and genes. Here the V and J calls rest on TCRdb's processing, not on the authors' analysis. For this sample there are approximately 370,000 distinct CDR3 sequences; 17% appear just once. The ten largest make up around 35% of the sample.

The cysteine opens and the phenylalanine closes a CDR3 of 17 amino acids. The retained sequence is limited to the CDR3, 51 bases, with the frame set at the first base. From a lookup of the germline V gene, CDR1 and CDR2 are MDHEN and SYDVKM. V is cut back by 4 bases and J by 2 bases, with 7 bases in the junction unmatched. The rearrangement combines TRBV28 with TRBJ2-3, and TRBD2 aligns with 12 junction nucleotides. This clonotype was obtained from a woman in her twenties or thirties with Graves' hyperthyroidism that later progressed to Graves' ophthalmopathy. The sample was blood. The nucleotide sequence reads as follows: TGTGCCAGCAGTTCCGGACTAGCGGGACGGTTCACAGATACGCAGTATTTT. This translates into CASSSGLAGRFTDTQYF.